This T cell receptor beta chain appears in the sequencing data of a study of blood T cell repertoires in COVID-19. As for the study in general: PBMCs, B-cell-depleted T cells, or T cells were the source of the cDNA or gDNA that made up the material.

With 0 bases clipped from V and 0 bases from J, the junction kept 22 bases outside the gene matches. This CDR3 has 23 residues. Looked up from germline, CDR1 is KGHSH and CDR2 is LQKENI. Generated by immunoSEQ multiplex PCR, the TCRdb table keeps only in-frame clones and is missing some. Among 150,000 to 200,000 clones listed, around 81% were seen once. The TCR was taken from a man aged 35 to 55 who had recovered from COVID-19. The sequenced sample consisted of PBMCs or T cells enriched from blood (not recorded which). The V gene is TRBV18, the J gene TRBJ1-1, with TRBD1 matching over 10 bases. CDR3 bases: TGTGCCAGCTCACCACCGCTTGGTTACCGACCTCGGGACAGGGGCACCATGAACACTGAAGCTTTCTTT. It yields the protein CASSPPLGYRPRDRGTMNTEAFF.